The clone carrying this TCR beta chain has just a few counts. No antigen is known for it. The CDR3 has 16 residues. Germline trimming cut 3 bases from V and 4 bases from J; bases unmatched to any gene: 8. The germline gives CDR1 MNHEY, CDR2 SMNVEV (reference sequence). TCR beta CDR3 regions were amplified from RNA. Researchers ran a first-round RT-PCR on the TCR CDR3 using the HTBI primer set. TCRdb re-derived calls from the multiplex PCR reads in MiXCR, one entry per CDR3 protein. In the table there are about 500,000 distinct CDR3 sequences, roughly 45% of which are singletons. The data derive from a study of T cells in Graves' hyperthyroidism and ophthalmopathy. Uncontrolled infection, other autoimmune disease, pregnancy or lactation barred patients from enrollment. General observations from the study: Most clonotypes expanded in thyroid above 0.001 were likewise present in blood. The model anticipated ophthalmopathy a median about 6.5 months pre-onset.

The sequence was collected from an adult woman with Graves' disease, either hyperthyroidism or ophthalmopathy (not recorded which). The chain is built from TRBV27 and TRBJ2-7, with 11 bases identical to TRBD2. Sequenced material: peripheral blood or thyroid tissue (not recorded which). CDR3 DNA sequence: TGTGCCAGCAGTTTTACCGGGACTAGCGGAGCATACGAGCAGTACTTC. The encoded protein is CASSFTGTSGAYEQYF.